One sample yielded the 7 T cell receptor beta chains listed below, sequenced in a study of identical twins. TCRdb reprocessed the 5' RACE reads with MiXCR, giving one entry per CDR3 protein. Altogether around 160,000 distinct CDR3 sequences are present, under 4.5% being singletons, with the ten largest covering 8% to 8.5%. The sequenced sample consisted of memory T cells sorted from blood. The origin of the receptors is a man aged 18 to 35 in good health.

This clonotype was observed many times. The CDR3 nucleotides read TGTGCCAGCAGCTTAGATCTCGGACGGGTCGGTCAGAACACTGAAGCTTTCTTT. Protein product: CASSLDLGRVGQNTEAFF. The V gene is TRBV11-2, the J gene TRBJ1-1; D gene unclear. Germline-derived CDR1 and CDR2 are SGHAT and FQNNGV. The CDR3 loop spans 18 amino acids. Deletions cut 0 bases from V and 1 base from J, with 18 bases between.

A few counts support this clonotype. The rearrangement uses TRBV7-8 and TRBJ2-7, with TRBD1 matching 10 bases. Trimming took 5 bases from V and 5 from J; bases not matched to a gene: 9. The CDR3 contains 15 residues. The V gene's germline CDR1 is SGHVS and CDR2 FQNEAQ. CDR3 in DNA: TGTGCCAGCAGCGACCGGGACAGGGGTTACCACGAGCAGTACGTC. Its protein product is CASSDRDRGYHEQYV.

This clonotype was counted ten times or more. This chain connects TRBV4-1 to TRBJ1-3; D call uncertain. This CDR3 region has 16 residues. Germline assignment: CDR1 MGHRA and CDR2 YSYEKL. The V gene lost 2 bases and the J gene lost 4 bases, with 15 bases spanning the gap. CDR3 sequence (DNA): TGCGCCAGCAGCCAATCCCACCCCATAGCAGGAAACACCATATATTTT. It codes for CASSQSHPIAGNTIYF.

This clonotype came up many times. The chain links TRBV5-6 to TRBJ1-4; 7 nucleotides line up with TRBD1. The V and J ends lost 0 bases and 6 bases, in that order; junction bases with no gene match: 5. Looked up from germline, CDR1 is SGHDT and CDR2 is YYEEEE. The CDR3 covers 15 residues. The CDR3 coding sequence is TGTGCCAGCAGCTTGGCTCGACAGGGTGATGAAAAACTGTTTTTT. Encoded protein: CASSLARQGDEKLFF.

This clonotype came up many times. The gene calls are TRBV12-3 or TRBV12-4 and TRBJ2-1; 8 bases match TRBD2. J lost 8 bases, V lost 1 base, and 4 bases had no gene match. This CDR3 is built from 14 residues. CDR3 protein: CASSLGREGYEQFF. The CDR3 region has the DNA TGTGCCAGCAGTTTAGGTCGGGAGGGCTATGAGCAGTTCTTC.

This clonotype was picked up many times. Written as DNA, the CDR3 is TGTGCCAGCAGCCAAGACGCCAGGGGAAACACCGGGGAGCTGTTTTTT. Translation gives CASSQDARGNTGELFF. The gene calls are TRBV4-2 and TRBJ2-2; tentatively, D is TRBD1 (6 bases). Trimming pared 0 bases from V and 2 bases from J, leaving 10 bases between. This CDR3 comprises 16 residues. Germline assignment: CDR1 LGHNA and CDR2 YNFKEQ.

This clonotype was found many times. The V call is TRBV7-9, the J call TRBJ2-5, with TRBD2 identical over 11 bases. Per the germline V gene, CDR1 is SEHNR and CDR2 is FQNEAQ (reference sequence). The CDR3 is 16 amino acids. Germline trimming cut 5 bases from V and 2 bases from J; bases unmatched to any gene: 7. CDR3 nucleotides: TGTGCCAGCAGCCGTGGACTAGCGGGCAAACAAGAGACCCAGTACTTC. Protein: CASSRGLAGKQETQYF.